This TCR beta chain was sequenced for a study of cytomegalovirus exposure and HLA in healthy donors. Study outcomes and limitations: Associated with cytomegalovirus, according to the listing, were around 170 TCR beta chains.

This clone was observed a few times. Its antigen is as yet unknown. PCR employed 60 Vbeta and 13 Jbeta primers. Measured with immunoSEQ multiplex PCR; TCRdb has only the in-frame clones, and not every one. The table records tens of thousands of clones, 60% to 85% of them present only once. This TCR was sampled from a male donor in good health and CMV-seropositive. The sequencing input was PBMCs.

This chain's CDR3 is CASSTPRLAGGETQYF. The CDR3 DNA reads as TGTGCCAGCAGCACCCCCAGACTAGCCGGAGGGGAGACCCAGTACTTC. The chain couples TRBV28 to TRBJ2-5, with 7 bases fitting TRBD2. Germline values: CDR1 MDHEN, CDR2 SYDVKM. Germline trimming cut 6 bases from V and 5 bases from J; bases unmatched to any gene: 15. The CDR3 runs to 16 residues.